This record covers a single T cell receptor beta chain. The multiple sclerosis controls, all treatment-naive patients, had relapsing-remitting disease that was stable or active. Negative isolation yielded CD8+ and CD4+ T cells; FACS enriched TEMRA cells. Random hexamers primed reverse transcription of roughly 0.45 to 1 ug RNA. Amplification of TCR beta CDR3 spanned 54 Vbeta and 13 Jbeta via immunoSEQ multiplex PCR. TCRdb ran MiXCR on the immunoSEQ multiplex PCR reads and lists one entry per CDR3 protein. Of about 180,000 distinct CDR3 sequences in the sample, around 96% were seen once. The sample originates from a study of CD8 T cells in Susac syndrome. Input material: CD8+ T cells from PBMCs. This TCR came from a human donor with multiple sclerosis.

CDR3 DNA sequence: TGTGCCACAGGGACAGACTTCAATCAGCCCCAGCATTTT. Amino acid sequence: CATGTDFNQPQHF. This sequence joins TRBV28 and TRBJ1-5; 7 positions match TRBD1. CDR1 MDHEN and CDR2 SYDVKM come from the germline V gene. The CDR3 runs 13 residues. Trimming removed 10 bases from V and 3 bases from J; junction bases left unmatched: 6.